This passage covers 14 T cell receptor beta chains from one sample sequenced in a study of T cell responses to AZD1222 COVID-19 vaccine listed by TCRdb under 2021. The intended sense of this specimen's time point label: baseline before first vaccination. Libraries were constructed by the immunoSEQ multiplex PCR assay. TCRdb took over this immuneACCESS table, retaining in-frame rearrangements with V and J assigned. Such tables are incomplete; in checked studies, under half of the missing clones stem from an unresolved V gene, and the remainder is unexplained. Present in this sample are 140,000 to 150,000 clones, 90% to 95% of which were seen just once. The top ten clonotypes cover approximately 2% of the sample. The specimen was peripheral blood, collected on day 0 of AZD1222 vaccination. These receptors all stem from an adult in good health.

CDR3 loop: CASSKDRANYEQYF. CDR3 DNA sequence: TGTGCCAGCAGCAAGGACAGGGCCAACTACGAGCAGTACTTC. The chain links TRBV11-2 to TRBJ2-7; 8 bases line up with TRBD1. Germline CDR1 is SGHAT and CDR2 is FQNNGV. CDR3 length: 14 residues. Trimming cost V 5 bases and J 3 bases; bases outside gene matches: 6.

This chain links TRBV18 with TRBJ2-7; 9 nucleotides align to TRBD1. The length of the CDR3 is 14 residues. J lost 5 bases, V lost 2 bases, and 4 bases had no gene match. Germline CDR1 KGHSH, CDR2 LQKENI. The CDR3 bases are TGTGCCAGCTCACCATTTGGACAGGGGCACGAGCAGTACTTC. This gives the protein CASSPFGQGHEQYF.

DNA of the CDR3: TGTGCCAGCAGCCCCAGGGCAGCGGGGGTGCGGAGCTCCTACAATGAGCAGTTCTTC. This gives the protein CASSPRAAGVRSSYNEQFF. This chain links TRBV7-3 with TRBJ2-1; 8 bases are shared with TRBD2. V was clipped by 5 bases and J by 0 bases; unmatched bases: 15. The CDR3 length is 19 residues. Per germline, CDR1 SGHTA and CDR2 FQGTGA.

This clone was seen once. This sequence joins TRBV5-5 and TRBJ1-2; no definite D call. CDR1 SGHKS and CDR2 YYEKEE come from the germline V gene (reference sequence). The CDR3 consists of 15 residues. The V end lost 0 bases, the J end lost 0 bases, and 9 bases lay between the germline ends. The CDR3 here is CASSLGPGANYGYTF. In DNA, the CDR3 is TGTGCCAGCAGCTTGGGGCCTGGGGCTAACTATGGCTACACCTTC.

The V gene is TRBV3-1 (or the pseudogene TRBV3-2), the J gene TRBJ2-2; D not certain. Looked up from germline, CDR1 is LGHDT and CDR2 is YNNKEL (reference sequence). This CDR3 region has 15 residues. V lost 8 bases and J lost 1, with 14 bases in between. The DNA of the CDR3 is TGTGCCAGCTGTTCCTCCCAAGGGAACACCGGGGAGCTGTTTTTT. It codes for CASCSSQGNTGELFF.

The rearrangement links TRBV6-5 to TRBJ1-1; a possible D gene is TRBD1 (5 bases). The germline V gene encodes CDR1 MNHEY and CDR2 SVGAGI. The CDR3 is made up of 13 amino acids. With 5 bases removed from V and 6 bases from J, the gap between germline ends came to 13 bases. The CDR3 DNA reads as TGTGCCAGCAGTCTTCCGGGACGGTCTGAAGCTTTCTTT. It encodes CASSLPGRSEAFF.

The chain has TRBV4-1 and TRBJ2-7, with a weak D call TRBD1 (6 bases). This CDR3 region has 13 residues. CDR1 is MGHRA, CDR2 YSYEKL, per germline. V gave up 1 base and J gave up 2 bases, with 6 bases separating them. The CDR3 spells CASSQGQAYEQYF. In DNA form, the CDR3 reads TGCGCCAGCAGCCAAGGACAGGCCTACGAGCAGTACTTC.

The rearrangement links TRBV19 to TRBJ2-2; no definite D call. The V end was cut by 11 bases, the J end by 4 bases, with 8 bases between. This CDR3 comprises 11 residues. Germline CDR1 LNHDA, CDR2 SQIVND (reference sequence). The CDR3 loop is CALRRTGELFF. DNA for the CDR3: TGTGCCCTTCGGCGCACCGGGGAGCTGTTTTTT.

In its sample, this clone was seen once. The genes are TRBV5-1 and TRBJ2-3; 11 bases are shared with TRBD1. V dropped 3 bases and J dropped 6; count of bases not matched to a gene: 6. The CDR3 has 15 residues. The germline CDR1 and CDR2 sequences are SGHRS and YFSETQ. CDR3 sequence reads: CASSSWTGGPDTQYF. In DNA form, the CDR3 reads TGCGCCAGCAGCTCCTGGACAGGGGGCCCGGATACGCAGTATTTT.

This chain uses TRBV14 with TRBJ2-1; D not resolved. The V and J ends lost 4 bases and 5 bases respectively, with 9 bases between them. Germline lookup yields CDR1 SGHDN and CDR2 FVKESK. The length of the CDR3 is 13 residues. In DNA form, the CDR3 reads TGTGCCAGCAGCCCAGGAACTCACAATGAGCAGTTCTTC. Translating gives CASSPGTHNEQFF.

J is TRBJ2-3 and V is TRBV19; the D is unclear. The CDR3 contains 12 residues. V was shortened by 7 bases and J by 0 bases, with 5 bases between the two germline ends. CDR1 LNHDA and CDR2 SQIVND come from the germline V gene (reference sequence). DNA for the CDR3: TGTGCCAGTACCGGAAGCACAGATACGCAGTATTTT. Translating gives CASTGSTDTQYF.

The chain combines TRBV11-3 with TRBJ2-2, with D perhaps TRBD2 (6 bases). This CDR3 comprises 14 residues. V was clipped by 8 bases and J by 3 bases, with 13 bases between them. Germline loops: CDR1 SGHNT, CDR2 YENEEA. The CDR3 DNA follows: TGTGCCAGCGCTCCTGGGGGGTACACCGGGGAGCTGTTTTTT. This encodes CASAPGGYTGELFF. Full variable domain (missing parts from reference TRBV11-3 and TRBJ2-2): EAGVVQSPRYKIIEKKQPVAFWCNPISGHNTLYWYLQNLGQGPELLIRYENEEAVDDSQLPKDRFSAERLKGVDSTLKIQPAELGDSAVYLCASAPGGYTGELFFGEGSRLTVL.

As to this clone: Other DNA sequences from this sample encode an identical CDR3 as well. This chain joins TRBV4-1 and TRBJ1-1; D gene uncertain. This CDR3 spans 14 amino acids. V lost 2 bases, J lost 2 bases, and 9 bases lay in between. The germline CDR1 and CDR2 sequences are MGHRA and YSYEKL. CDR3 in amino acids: CASSQQRLNTEAFF. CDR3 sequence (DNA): TGCGCCAGCAGCCAACAGAGGCTAAACACTGAAGCTTTCTTT.

CDR3 coding DNA: TGTGCCAGCAGTTTACCCCCTTACAATGAGCAGTTCTTC. It codes for CASSLPPYNEQFF. The J gene is TRBJ2-1, the V gene TRBV6-5, with unresolved D. The V gene lost 4 bases and the J gene lost 4 bases, with 8 bases spanning the gap. Germline CDR1 and CDR2: MNHEY and SVGAGI. This CDR3 region has 13 residues.